One and the same sample provided the 23 T cell receptor beta chains below, sequenced in a study of blood T cell repertoires in COVID-19. The method was immunoSEQ multiplex PCR; TCRdb's version includes in-frame clones alone and lacks a portion of them. The repertoire holds about 180,000 clones, 80% to 90% seen once, with 1.5% to 2% in the top ten. Sequencing used peripheral blood. Receptors originate from a man aged 18 to 29 who had recovered from COVID-19.

As to this clone: Other DNA sequences of this sample code for an identical CDR3. CDR3 loop: CASSPQGTEAFF. The CDR3 coding sequence is TGTGCCAGCAGCCCACAGGGGACCGAAGCTTTCTTT. The V call is TRBV7-9, the J call TRBJ1-1; 7 bases map to TRBD1. In germline, CDR1 is SEHNR, CDR2 FQNEAQ (reference sequence). The V and J ends lost 5 bases and 8 bases, in that order; junction bases with no gene match: 5. This CDR3 has 12 residues.

This clone was recorded once. The chain has TRBV5-4 and TRBJ2-3, with D possibly TRBD1 on 5 matching bases. The V end lost 4 bases, the J end lost 0 bases, and 15 bases lay between the germline ends. Germline V gives CDR1 SGHNT, CDR2 YYREEE (reference sequence). The CDR3 has 16 amino acids. CDR3 amino acids: CASSQGPTASTDTQYF. Here the CDR3 DNA reads TGTGCCAGCAGCCAGGGTCCGACAGCTAGCACAGATACGCAGTATTTT.

The chain employs TRBV14 and TRBJ2-7; tentatively, D is TRBD1 (6 bases). CDR1 is SGHDN and CDR2 is FVKESK in the germline V gene. The CDR3 runs to 12 residues. V was shortened by 10 bases and J by 6 bases, with 16 bases between the two germline ends. The chain's CDR3 is CATAQGLSEQYF. DNA for the CDR3: TGTGCCACCGCGCAGGGGCTGAGCGAGCAGTACTTC.

The V gene is TRBV27, the J gene TRBJ1-2, with 10 bases fitting TRBD1. Trimming removed 8 bases from V and 6 bases from J; junction bases left unmatched: 6. The CDR3 sequence is 13 residues long. The germline V gene encodes CDR1 MNHEY and CDR2 SMNVEV (reference sequence). DNA of the CDR3: TGTGCCAGCTCCACCGGGACAGGGGATGGCTACACCTTC. It specifies CASSTGTGDGYTF.

The chain carries TRBV29-1 and TRBJ2-7; D is uncertain. CDR3 length: 13 amino acids. Germline V gene data show CDR1 as SQVTM and CDR2 as ANQGSEA. V was pared by 1 base and J by 0 bases, with 7 bases between. CDR3 sequence reads: CSVEGDTSYEQYF. The CDR3 nucleotides are TGCAGCGTTGAAGGTGACACCTCCTACGAGCAGTACTTC.

CDR3 DNA: TGTGCCAGCAGTTCCGAACAGGTTACCAAAAACATTCAGTACTTC. Translation gives CASSSEQVTKNIQYF. The rearrangement links TRBV28 to TRBJ2-4, with D maybe TRBD1 (5 bases). The CDR3 runs 15 residues. V gave up 4 bases and J gave up 2 bases, with 12 bases separating them. Germline loops: CDR1 MDHEN, CDR2 SYDVKM.

This chain uses TRBV7-2 with TRBJ2-1; D is possibly TRBD1 (6 bases). The CDR3 spans 15 residues. With 7 bases removed from V and 4 bases from J, the gap between germline ends came to 17 bases. The germline V gene encodes CDR1 SGHTA and CDR2 FQGNSA. The CDR3 DNA is TGTGCCAGCACTCCTCGGGACACAACTTACAATGAGCAGTTCTTC. Amino acid sequence: CASTPRDTTYNEQFF.

V is TRBV5-1 and J is TRBJ2-5, with 14 bases matching TRBD2. J lost 5 bases, V lost 3 bases, and 9 bases had no gene match. Germline lookup yields CDR1 SGHRS and CDR2 YFSETQ. The CDR3 covers 17 residues. The CDR3 coding sequence is TGCGCCAGCAGCTCGGGACTAGCGGGAGCAGGGACGGAGACCCAGTACTTC. It translates to CASSSGLAGAGTETQYF.

The chain links TRBV19 to TRBJ1-5; D unresolved. The CDR3 is made up of 12 amino acids. The germline V and J ends were trimmed by 8 bases and 3 bases, with 8 bases remaining between them. Germline-derived CDR1 and CDR2 are LNHDA and SQIVND (reference sequence). In nucleotides, the CDR3 is TGTGCCAGTGGAGTATACAATCAGCCCCAGCATTTT. Translating it yields CASGVYNQPQHF.

The chain joins TRBV4-1 to TRBJ2-7; maybe TRBD1 (6 bases). The CDR3 spans 12 residues. V lost 1 base and J 6 bases, leaving 7 bases between the germline ends. Germline V gene sequence: CDR1 MGHRA, CDR2 YSYEKL. CDR3 in amino acids: CASSQGGGEQYF. CDR3 DNA sequence: TGCGCCAGCAGCCAAGGAGGGGGCGAGCAGTACTTC.

V is TRBV6-5 and J is TRBJ2-7, with 8 bases identical to TRBD1. The V gene's germline CDR1 is MNHEY and CDR2 SVGAGI. The length of the CDR3 is 12 residues. Trimming at V came to 6 bases and at J to 5 bases, leaving 3 bases not matched to a gene. CDR3 nucleotide sequence: TGTGCCAGCAGCAGGGACAGGAACGAGCAGTACTTC. Translation gives CASSRDRNEQYF.

The chain has TRBV4-1 and TRBJ2-3, with TRBD2 matching over 13 bases. The CDR3 spans 17 residues. J gave up 2 bases and V 3 bases, and 5 bases lay outside the gene matches. Germline CDR1 and CDR2: MGHRA and YSYEKL. The CDR3 region is CASSQAGLAGNTDTQYF. In nucleotides, the CDR3 is TGCGCCAGCAGCCAGGCGGGACTAGCGGGAAACACAGATACGCAGTATTTT.

With respect to this clone: One junction end does not reproduce the germline sequence, and a read error may be involved. The genes are TRBV7-7 and TRBJ2-5; D might be TRBD2 (5 bases). CDR1 is SSHAT, CDR2 FNYEAQ, per germline (reference sequence). The CDR3 has 13 residues. The CDR3 DNA reads TGTGCTAGCAGCTTATCGGGGTTTGAGACCCAGTACTTC. This gives the protein CASSLSGFETQYF.

This rearrangement joins TRBV6-6 to TRBJ2-7; D unclear. V gave up 4 bases and J gave up 0 bases, with 10 bases separating them. Germline CDR1 and CDR2: MNHNY and SVGAGI (reference sequence). The CDR3 contains 14 residues. CDR3 in DNA: TGTGCCAGCAGTTCCTCGACGGGCTCCTACGAGCAGTACTTC. As protein: CASSSSTGSYEQYF.

The chain combines TRBV27 with TRBJ1-6; D might be TRBD1 (6 bases). The V and J ends lost 5 bases and 4 bases respectively, with 9 bases between them. The CDR3 loop spans 14 amino acids. The V gene's germline CDR1 is MNHEY and CDR2 SMNVEV (reference sequence). CDR3 bases: TGTGCCAGCAGTCGGACAGCTTATAATTCACCCCTCCACTTT. Encoded protein: CASSRTAYNSPLHF.

This clone has only one observation. This rearrangement joins TRBV27 to TRBJ2-1, with D perhaps TRBD2 (6 bases). Germline V gene lookup returns CDR1 MNHEY and CDR2 SMNVEV (reference sequence). V shed 6 bases and J shed 3 bases, with 12 bases lying between them. The CDR3 consists of 14 residues. The CDR3 DNA reads TGTGCCAGCAGCCGCGGGGAAGACTACAATGAGCAGTTCTTC. Residues: CASSRGEDYNEQFF.

The rearrangement joins TRBV7-2 to TRBJ2-1, with 10 bases matching TRBD2. The CDR3 contains 15 residues. Looked up from germline, CDR1 is SGHTA and CDR2 is FQGNSA. The junction had 8 bases not matched to a gene; V was cut back by 4 bases and J by 8 bases. The CDR3 sequence is CASSSSGSSIHEQFF. The CDR3 DNA follows: TGTGCCAGCAGCTCTAGCGGGAGTAGTATCCATGAGCAGTTCTTC.

The gene calls are TRBV6-2 or TRBV6-3 and TRBJ1-1; D possibly corresponds to TRBD1 (6 bases). The CDR3 sequence is 16 residues long. The germline CDR1 and CDR2 sequences are MNHEY and SVGEGT. With 2 bases removed from V and 1 base from J, the gap between germline ends came to 14 bases. The CDR3, as DNA: TGTGCCAGCAGTTACATTCCAGGCAGGGGGAACACTGAAGCTTTCTTT. Translation: CASSYIPGRGNTEAFF.

This clone occurred a few times. The chain has TRBV7-9 and TRBJ2-2; D perhaps matches TRBD2 (5 bases). V was shortened by 2 bases and J by 5 bases, with 21 bases between the two germline ends. The CDR3 has 18 residues. The germline CDR1 and CDR2 sequences are SEHNR and FQNEAQ (reference sequence). The CDR3: CASSLNPQEEQGTGELFF. CDR3 sequence (DNA): TGTGCCAGCAGCTTAAACCCCCAGGAGGAGCAAGGAACCGGGGAGCTGTTTTTT.

The J gene is TRBJ1-6, the V gene TRBV6-2 or TRBV6-3, with D unclear. Per germline, CDR1 MNHEY and CDR2 SVGEGT. V lost 0 bases and J lost 10, with 10 bases in between. CDR3 size: 14 residues. The CDR3 DNA reads TGTGCCAGCAGTTACTCGATAGGAGAATCACCCCTCCACTTT. Translating it yields CASSYSIGESPLHF.

This chain uses TRBV7-8 with TRBJ1-2; no clear D gene. CDR1 is SGHVS and CDR2 is FQNEAQ in the germline V gene. The CDR3 extends over 14 amino acids. Trimming stripped 1 base from V and 2 bases from J, with 8 bases between. The CDR3 DNA reads as TGTGCCAGCAGCTTAGTAGGAGTGAACTATGGCTACACCTTC. It is translated as CASSLVGVNYGYTF.

This rearrangement joins TRBV3-1 (or the pseudogene TRBV3-2) to TRBJ1-1; D is possibly TRBD1 (6 bases). Germline lookup yields CDR1 LGHDT and CDR2 YNNKEL (reference sequence). Trimming took off 4 bases at V and 7 bases at J, with 16 bases between the two ends. This CDR3 is 14 amino acids long. The DNA for the CDR3 is TGTGCCAGCAGCCCGTCGGGGGGGGCAGGTGAAGCTTTCTTT. Protein: CASSPSGGAGEAFF.

The CDR3 DNA reads as TGCGCCACCCCTGAGGCTCAAGGCTATGGCTACACCTTC. Its protein is CATPEAQGYGYTF. The rearrangement uses TRBV10-1 and TRBJ1-2; D is uncertain. The V gene's germline CDR1 is WNHNN and CDR2 SYGVQD (reference sequence). Trimming took 10 bases from V and 4 from J, leaving 16 bases between them. The length of the CDR3 is 13 residues.